This T cell receptor beta chain was observed in a study of CD8 T cells in Susac syndrome. The CDR3 is 17 amino acids. Germline values: CDR1 LNHDA, CDR2 SQIVND (reference sequence). The ends lost 5 bases at V and 5 bases at J; junction bases unmatched: 12. TCR beta sequencing was performed on blood CD8+ and CD4+ T cells. Random hexamers served to reverse transcribe about 0.45 to 1 ug RNA. TCRdb processed the immunoSEQ multiplex PCR reads anew with MiXCR; each CDR3 protein has one entry. The sample lists tens of thousands of distinct CDR3 sequences; approximately 96% were seen once. Sequenced material: CD4+ T cells from PBMCs. This TCR was sampled from a human donor with multiple sclerosis. V is TRBV19 and J is TRBJ2-2, with 9 bases aligning to TRBD1. CDR3 sequence (DNA): TGTGCCAGTAGTCGTGCCCGGGACAGGGTTATAACCGGGGAGCTGTTTTTT. It translates to CASSRARDRVITGELFF. The entire variable domain, with the rest obtained from reference TRBV19 and TRBJ2-2, is as follows: DGGITQSPKYLFRKEGQNVTLSCEQNLNHDAMYWYRQDPGQGLRLIYYSQIVNDFQKGDIAEGYSVSREKKESFPLTVTSAQKNPTAFYLCASSRARDRVITGELFFGEGSRLTVL.